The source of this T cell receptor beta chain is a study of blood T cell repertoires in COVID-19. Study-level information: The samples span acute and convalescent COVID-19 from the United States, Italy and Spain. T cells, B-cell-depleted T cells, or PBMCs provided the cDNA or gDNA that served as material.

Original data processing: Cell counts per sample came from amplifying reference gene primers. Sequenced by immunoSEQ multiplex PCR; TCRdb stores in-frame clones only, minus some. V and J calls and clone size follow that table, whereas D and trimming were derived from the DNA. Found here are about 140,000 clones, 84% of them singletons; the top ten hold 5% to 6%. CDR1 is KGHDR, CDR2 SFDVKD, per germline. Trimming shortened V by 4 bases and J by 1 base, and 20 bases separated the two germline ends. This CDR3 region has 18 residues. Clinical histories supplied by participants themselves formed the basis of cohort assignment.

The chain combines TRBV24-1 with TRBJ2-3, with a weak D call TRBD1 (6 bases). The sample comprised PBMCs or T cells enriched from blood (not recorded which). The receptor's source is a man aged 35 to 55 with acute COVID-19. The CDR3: CATSDPQPTGRGTDTQYF. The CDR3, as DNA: TGTGCCACCAGTGACCCGCAGCCTACAGGGAGAGGCACAGATACGCAGTATTTT.